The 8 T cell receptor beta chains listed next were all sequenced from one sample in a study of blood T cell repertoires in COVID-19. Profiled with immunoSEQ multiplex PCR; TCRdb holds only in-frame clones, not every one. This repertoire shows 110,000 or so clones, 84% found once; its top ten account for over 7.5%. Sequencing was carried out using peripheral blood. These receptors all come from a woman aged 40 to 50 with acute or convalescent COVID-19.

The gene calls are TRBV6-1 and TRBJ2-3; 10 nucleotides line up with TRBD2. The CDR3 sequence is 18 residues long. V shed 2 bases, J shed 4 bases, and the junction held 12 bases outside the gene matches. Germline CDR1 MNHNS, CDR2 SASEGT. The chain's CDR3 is CASSERILASGGPDTQYF. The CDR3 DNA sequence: TGTGCCAGCAGTGAAAGGATTTTGGCTAGCGGGGGACCAGATACGCAGTATTTT.

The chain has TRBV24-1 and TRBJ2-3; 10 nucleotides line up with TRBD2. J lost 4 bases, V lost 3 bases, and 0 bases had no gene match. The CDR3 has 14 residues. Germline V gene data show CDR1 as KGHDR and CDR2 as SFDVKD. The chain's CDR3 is CATSDTSGADTQYF. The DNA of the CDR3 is TGTGCCACCAGTGATACTAGCGGGGCAGATACGCAGTATTTT.

This CDR3 reads CASSAGPYYEQYF. DNA for the CDR3: TGTGCCAGCAGTGCGGGGCCCTACTACGAGCAGTACTTC. The chain links TRBV12-3 or TRBV12-4 to TRBJ2-7; the D gene is possibly TRBD2 (6 bases). Trimming shortened V by 5 bases and J by 3 bases, and 11 bases separated the two germline ends. This CDR3 has 13 residues.

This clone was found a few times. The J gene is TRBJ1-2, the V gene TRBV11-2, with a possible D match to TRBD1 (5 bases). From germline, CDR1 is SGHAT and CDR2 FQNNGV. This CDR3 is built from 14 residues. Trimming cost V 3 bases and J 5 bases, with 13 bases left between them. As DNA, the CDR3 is TGTGCCAGCAGCTTTGCGGGGCGGGGGTATGGCTACACCTTC. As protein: CASSFAGRGYGYTF.

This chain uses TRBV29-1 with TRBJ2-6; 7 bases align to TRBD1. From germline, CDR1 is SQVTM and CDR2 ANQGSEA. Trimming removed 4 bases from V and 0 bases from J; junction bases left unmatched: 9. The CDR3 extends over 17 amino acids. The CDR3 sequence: CSVGDSEFTSGANVLTF. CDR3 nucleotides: TGCAGCGTTGGGGACAGCGAATTTACCTCTGGGGCCAACGTCCTGACTTTC.

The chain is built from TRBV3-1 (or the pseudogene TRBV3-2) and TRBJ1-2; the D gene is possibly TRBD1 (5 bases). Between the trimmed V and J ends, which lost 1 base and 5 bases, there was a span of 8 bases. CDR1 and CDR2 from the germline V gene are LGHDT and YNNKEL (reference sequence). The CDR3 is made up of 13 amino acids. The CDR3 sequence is CASSQAQGYGYTF. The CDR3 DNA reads TGTGCCAGCAGCCAAGCCCAGGGATATGGCTACACCTTC.

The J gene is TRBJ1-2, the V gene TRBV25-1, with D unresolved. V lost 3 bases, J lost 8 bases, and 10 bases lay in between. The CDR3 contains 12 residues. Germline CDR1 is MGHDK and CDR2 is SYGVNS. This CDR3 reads CASSDARLGYTF. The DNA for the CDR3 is TGTGCCAGCAGTGACGCCAGGCTCGGCTACACCTTC.

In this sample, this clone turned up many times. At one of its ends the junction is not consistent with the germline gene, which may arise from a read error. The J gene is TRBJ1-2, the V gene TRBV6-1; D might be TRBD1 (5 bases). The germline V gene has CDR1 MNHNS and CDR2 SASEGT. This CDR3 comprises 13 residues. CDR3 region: CASSEGEGYGYTF. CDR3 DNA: TGTGCCAGCAGCGAAGGGGAGGGCTATGGCTACACCTTC.